This T cell receptor beta chain emerged from a study of blood T cell repertoires in COVID-19. On the study more broadly: COVID-19 samples, acute and convalescent, were from the United States, Italy and Spain. Sources were T cells, B-cell-depleted T cells, or PBMCs; the material itself was cDNA or gDNA.

The data were produced by immunoSEQ multiplex PCR, yet TCRdb's version contains in-frame clones alone and is incomplete. The sample gives some 260,000 clones, around 85% of which show up once; roughly 10% is in the top ten. The CDR3 extends over 16 amino acids. V was clipped by 6 bases and J by 3 bases, with 18 bases between them. Germline loops: CDR1 WSHSY, CDR2 SAAADI. The source material was peripheral blood. This rearrangement joins TRBV10-2 to TRBJ1-3; D unresolved. The TCR sequence derives from an elderly man with acute or convalescent COVID-19. CDR3 region: CASRDLPGGNGNTIYF. As DNA, the CDR3 is TGCGCCAGCAGGGACCTACCGGGAGGGAATGGAAACACCATATATTTT.